The 19 T cell receptor beta chains presented below share a single source sample, sequenced in a study of shared clonotypes between healthy human individuals. Terminally differentiated effector memory CD45RA+ cells were excluded by CCR7 positive selection of CD45RO-negative cells. Profiled with immunoSEQ multiplex PCR; TCRdb holds only in-frame clones, not every one. The data show some 2 million clones, 85% to 95% seen once. The sample taken for sequencing was naive CD8+ T cells sorted from blood. These TCRs come from a young man in good health.

The V call is TRBV4-1, the J call TRBJ2-7; the match to TRBD1 covers 11 bases. V lost 0 bases, J lost 7 bases, and 8 bases stayed unmatched. CDR3 length: 16 amino acids. Germline V lookup: CDR1 MGHRA, CDR2 YSYEKL. CDR3 residues: CASSQEPGQGAVEQYF. CDR3 sequence (DNA): TGCGCCAGCAGCCAAGAACCCGGACAGGGGGCAGTTGAGCAGTACTTC.

The CDR3 loop is CASSLELNTGELFF. Here the CDR3 DNA reads TGTGCCAGCAGCTTAGAACTTAACACCGGGGAGCTGTTTTTT. This chain joins TRBV7-6 and TRBJ2-2; no definite D call. Germline V lookup: CDR1 SGHVS, CDR2 FNYEAQ. CDR3 size: 14 residues. V lost 1 base and J lost 2, with 5 bases in between.

This clone has only one observation. The chain combines TRBV5-3 with TRBJ2-5, with 14 bases aligning to TRBD2. TRBV5-3 is labeled an ORF, and its function is uncertain. This CDR3 has 15 amino acids. Unmatched junction bases numbered 8, after V lost 4 bases and J lost 9 bases. The CDR3 reads CARSKGLAGAPAQYF. The CDR3 nucleotides read TGTGCCAGAAGCAAGGGACTAGCGGGGGCCCCGGCCCAGTACTTC.

This rearrangement joins TRBV11-2 to TRBJ2-7; 13 bases map to TRBD2. Germline loops: CDR1 SGHAT, CDR2 FQNNGV. The V gene end was trimmed by 4 bases and the J gene end by 1 base; junction bases not matched to a gene: 4. The CDR3 loop spans 16 amino acids. The CDR3 protein is CASSSTSGGPSYEQYF. CDR3 DNA: TGTGCCAGCAGCTCGACTAGCGGGGGGCCGTCCTACGAGCAGTACTTC.

Points on this clone: The sample has other DNA sequences that encode this CDR3 too. The chain joins TRBV7-9 to TRBJ2-7, with no clear D. V dropped 6 bases and J dropped 6 bases, with 9 bases sitting between them. This CDR3 spans 11 amino acids. Germline lookup yields CDR1 SEHNR and CDR2 FQNEAQ (reference sequence). CDR3 nucleotides: TGTGCCAGCAGTTCAACCTCCGAGCAGTACTTC. This translates into CASSSTSEQYF. The full variable domain, its missing parts supplied by reference TRBV7-9 and TRBJ2-7, is DTGVSQNPRHKITKRGQNVTFRCDPISEHNRLYWYRQTLGQGPEFLTYFQNEAQLEKSRLLSDRFSAERPKGSFSTLEIQRTEQGDSAMYLCASSSTSEQYFGPGTRLTVT.

The chain links TRBV7-8 to TRBJ1-1; maybe TRBD1 (5 bases). The V gene's germline CDR1 is SGHVS and CDR2 FQNEAQ. Trimming removed 1 base at V and 11 bases at J, with 14 bases between. The CDR3 loop spans 13 amino acids. The CDR3 region has the DNA TGTGCCAGCAGCTTAGATCGGCAGGGAATGGCTTTCTTT. Translation gives CASSLDRQGMAFF.

This chain connects TRBV27 to TRBJ1-6; D is perhaps TRBD1 (5 bases). The V and J ends lost 11 bases and 3 bases respectively, with 8 bases between them. This CDR3 spans 12 amino acids. Germline-derived CDR1 and CDR2 are MNHEY and SMNVEV (reference sequence). This chain's CDR3 is CAVGDYNSPLHF. The CDR3, as DNA: TGTGCCGTGGGGGACTATAATTCACCCCTCCACTTT.

The chain joins TRBV9 to TRBJ2-3; tentatively, D is TRBD1 (6 bases). The V end lost 0 bases, the J end lost 6 bases, and 14 bases lay between the germline ends. The germline V gene encodes CDR1 SGDLS and CDR2 YYNGEE. The CDR3 has 15 amino acids. For the CDR3, the DNA is TGTGCCAGCAGCGTAGATCCAGGGGCCTCTGATACGCAGTATTTT. Translating gives CASSVDPGASDTQYF.

The rearrangement links TRBV27 to TRBJ2-7; 15 nucleotides align to TRBD2. The CDR3 is made up of 19 amino acids. V shed 2 bases and J 5 bases; nucleotides not matched to a gene: 13. Germline V gene sequence: CDR1 MNHEY, CDR2 SMNVEV (reference sequence). The DNA for the CDR3 is TGTGCCAGCAGTTTACCCCAAGGACTAGCGGGGGGGCCGTCGGACGAGCAGTACTTC. Its protein product is CASSLPQGLAGGPSDEQYF.

The chain joins TRBV5-1 to TRBJ2-5; TRBD2 might be the D (6 bases). The CDR3 is made up of 17 amino acids. V was cut by 0 bases and J by 4 bases, with 19 bases left in between. Germline values: CDR1 SGHRS, CDR2 YFSETQ. Here the CDR3 reads CASSLDGRLVDGETQYF. The CDR3 coding sequence is TGCGCCAGCAGCTTGGATGGGCGACTAGTTGACGGAGAGACCCAGTACTTC.

CDR3 sequence: CASSAGDLNQPQHF. CDR3 DNA: TGTGCCAGTAGTGCAGGGGACTTAAATCAGCCCCAGCATTTT. The chain combines TRBV19 with TRBJ1-5; D perhaps matches TRBD1 (6 bases). Germline lookup yields CDR1 LNHDA and CDR2 SQIVND (reference sequence). The germline V and J ends were trimmed by 5 bases and 4 bases, with 12 bases remaining between them. CDR3 size: 14 residues.

The chain has TRBV29-1 and TRBJ1-1; D is ambiguous. Germline loops: CDR1 SQVTM, CDR2 ANQGSEA. Trimming removed 7 bases at V and 2 bases at J, with 14 bases between. The CDR3 length is 13 residues. CDR3 amino acids: CSAELDLNTEAFF. In DNA form, the CDR3 reads TGCAGCGCTGAGTTAGACCTAAACACTGAAGCTTTCTTT. Variable domain in full (rest from reference TRBV29-1 and TRBJ1-1): SAVISQKPSRDICQRGTSLTIQCQVDSQVTMMFWYRQQPGQSLTLIATANQGSEATYESGFVIDKFPISRPNLTFSTLTVSNMSPEDSSIYLCSAELDLNTEAFFGQGTRLTVV.

Remarks on this clone: This sample also contains other DNA sequences that code for the same CDR3. The genes are TRBV7-9 and TRBJ2-7; D is ambiguous. CDR3 length equals 13 residues. Trimming removed 3 bases from V and 4 bases from J, with 10 bases in between. Germline loops: CDR1 SEHNR, CDR2 FQNEAQ (reference sequence). The CDR3 DNA follows: TGTGCCAGCAGCTTCAGCAGTTCGTACGAGCAGTACTTC. Translating it yields CASSFSSSYEQYF.

The chain employs TRBV6-6 and TRBJ1-6; 7 bases agree with TRBD1. The CDR3 is 14 residues long. The germline V gene has CDR1 MNHNY and CDR2 SVGAGI (reference sequence). The J segment lost 10 bases and the V segment lost 5 bases, leaving 8 bases of the junction unmatched. The CDR3 here is CASSNTGVGSPLHF. As DNA, the CDR3 is TGTGCCAGCAGTAATACAGGGGTAGGGTCACCCCTCCACTTT.

This clone was detected once. V usage is TRBV29-1 and J usage is TRBJ2-1, with D hard to call. V lost 3 bases and J 4 bases, leaving 10 bases between the germline ends. Germline CDR1 and CDR2: SQVTM and ANQGSEA. The CDR3 covers 13 residues. CDR3 loop: CSVEVVVYNEQFF. In DNA, the CDR3 is TGCAGCGTTGAGGTGGTAGTATACAATGAGCAGTTCTTC.

As to this clone: Other DNA sequences of this sample code for an identical CDR3. The chain uses TRBV28 and TRBJ2-5; no reliable D call. Trimming stripped 6 bases from V and 0 bases from J, with 11 bases between. Germline-derived CDR1 and CDR2 are MDHEN and SYDVKM. The CDR3 extends over 14 amino acids. Written as DNA, the CDR3 is TGTGCCAGCAGCCCTCCCCCGTACCAAGAGACCCAGTACTTC. Translation: CASSPPPYQETQYF. The full variable domain, completed using reference TRBV28 and TRBJ2-5, is DVKVTQSSRYLVKRTGEKVFLECVQDMDHENMFWYRQDPGLGLRLIYFSYDVKMKEKGDIPEGYSVSREKKERFSLILESASTNQTSMYLCASSPPPYQETQYFGPGTRLLVL.

Concerning this clone: Other DNA sequences in the same sample also yield this CDR3. This CDR3 is CASSVGGSTEAFF. The DNA for the CDR3 is TGTGCCAGCAGCGTCGGGGGATCCACTGAAGCTTTCTTT. The V gene is TRBV9, the J gene TRBJ1-1; D is perhaps TRBD1 (5 bases). V was clipped by 2 bases and J by 4 bases, with 9 bases between them. From germline, CDR1 is SGDLS and CDR2 YYNGEE. The CDR3 totals 13 residues.

Here the CDR3 reads CASSSPGLYGYTF. The CDR3 region has the DNA TGTGCCAGCAGCTCCCCGGGCCTCTATGGCTACACCTTC. The chain combines TRBV6-5 with TRBJ1-2; D gene uncertain. The V end lost 6 bases, the J end lost 4 bases, and 12 bases lay between the germline ends. Looked up from germline, CDR1 is MNHEY and CDR2 is SVGAGI. The CDR3 length is 13 residues.

This clone has a single count. The chain links TRBV30 to TRBJ1-2; 10 bases are shared with TRBD1. The J segment lost 5 bases and the V segment lost 3 bases, leaving 12 bases of the junction unmatched. The CDR3 loop spans 16 amino acids. The germline V gene has CDR1 GTSNPN and CDR2 SVGIG (reference sequence). DNA of the CDR3: TGTGCCTGGAGCGCGGGAGGGACAGGGGATTATTATGGCTACACCTTC. Translation: CAWSAGGTGDYYGYTF.